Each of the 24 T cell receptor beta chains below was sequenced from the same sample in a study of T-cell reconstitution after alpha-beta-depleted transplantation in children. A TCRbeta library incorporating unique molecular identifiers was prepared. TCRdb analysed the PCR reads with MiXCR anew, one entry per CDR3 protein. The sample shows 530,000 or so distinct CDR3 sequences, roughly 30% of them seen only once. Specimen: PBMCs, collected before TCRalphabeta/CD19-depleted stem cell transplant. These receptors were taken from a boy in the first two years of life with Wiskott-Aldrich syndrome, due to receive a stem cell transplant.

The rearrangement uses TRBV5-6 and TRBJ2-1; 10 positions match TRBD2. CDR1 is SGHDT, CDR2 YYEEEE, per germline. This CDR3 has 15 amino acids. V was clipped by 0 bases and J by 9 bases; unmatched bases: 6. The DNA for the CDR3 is TGTGCCAGCAGCTTGGGAGCGGGAGGGCCGGGTGAGCAGTTCTTC. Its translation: CASSLGAGGPGEQFF. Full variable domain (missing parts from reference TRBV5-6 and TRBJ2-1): DAGVTQSPTHLIKTRGQQVTLRCSPKSGHDTVSWYQQALGQGPQFIFQYYEEEERQRGNFPDRFSGHQFPNYSSELNVNALLLGDSALYLCASSLGAGGPGEQFFGPGTRLTVL.

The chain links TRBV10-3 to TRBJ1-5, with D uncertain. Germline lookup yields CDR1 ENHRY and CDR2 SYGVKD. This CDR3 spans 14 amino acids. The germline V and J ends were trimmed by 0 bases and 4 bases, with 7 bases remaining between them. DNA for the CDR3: TGTGCCATCAGTGAGTCGGCGGGGAATCAGCCCCAGCATTTT. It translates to CAISESAGNQPQHF.

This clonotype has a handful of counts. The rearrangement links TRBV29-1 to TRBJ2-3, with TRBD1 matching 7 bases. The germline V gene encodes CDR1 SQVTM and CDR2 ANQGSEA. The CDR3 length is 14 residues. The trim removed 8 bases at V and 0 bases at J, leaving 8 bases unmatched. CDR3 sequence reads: CSYTGAPSTDTQYF. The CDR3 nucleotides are TGCAGCTATACAGGGGCGCCTAGCACAGATACGCAGTATTTT.

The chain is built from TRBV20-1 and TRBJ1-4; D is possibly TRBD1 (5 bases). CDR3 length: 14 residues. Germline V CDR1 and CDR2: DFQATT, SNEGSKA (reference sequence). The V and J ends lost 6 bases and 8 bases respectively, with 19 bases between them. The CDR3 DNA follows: TGCAGTGCCTCAGGATTGGCAGGGTGGGAAAAACTGTTTTTT. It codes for CSASGLAGWEKLFF.

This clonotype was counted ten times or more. The CDR3 bases are TGCGCCAGCAGGGGGACTAGCGCCTCGGGGGCAGATACGCAGTATTTT. Translated: CASRGTSASGADTQYF. The chain combines TRBV5-1 with TRBJ2-3; 10 bases map to TRBD2. Trimming removed 5 bases from V and 4 bases from J; junction bases left unmatched: 10. This CDR3 is 16 amino acids long. The germline V gene has CDR1 SGHRS and CDR2 YFSETQ. Variable domain in full (rest from reference TRBV5-1 and TRBJ2-3): KAGVTQTPRYLIKTRGQQVTLSCSPISGHRSVSWYQQTPGQGLQFLFEYFSETQRNKGNFPGRFSGRQFSNSRSEMNVSTLELGDSALYLCASRGTSASGADTQYFGPGTRLTVL.

CDR3 coding DNA: TGCAGCGTTTCGGACAACACCAATACGCAGTATTTT. Its protein product is CSVSDNTNTQYF. The rearrangement links TRBV29-1 to TRBJ2-3; weak D call: TRBD1 (5 bases). The germline V gene has CDR1 SQVTM and CDR2 ANQGSEA. V shed 5 bases and J shed 7 bases, with 13 bases lying between them. CDR3 size: 12 residues.

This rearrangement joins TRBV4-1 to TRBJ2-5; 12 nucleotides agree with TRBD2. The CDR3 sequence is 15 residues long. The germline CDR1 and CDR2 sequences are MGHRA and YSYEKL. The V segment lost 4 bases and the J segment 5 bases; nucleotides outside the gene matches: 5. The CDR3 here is CASSPTSGRSETQYF. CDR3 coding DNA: TGCGCCAGCAGCCCGACTAGCGGGAGATCGGAGACCCAGTACTTC.

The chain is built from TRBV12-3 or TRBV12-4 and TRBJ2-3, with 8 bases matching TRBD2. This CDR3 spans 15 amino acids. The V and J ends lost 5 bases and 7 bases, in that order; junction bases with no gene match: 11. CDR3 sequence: CASSQLSGMSNTQYF. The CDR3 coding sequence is TGTGCCAGCAGTCAGCTTAGCGGGATGTCTAATACGCAGTATTTT.

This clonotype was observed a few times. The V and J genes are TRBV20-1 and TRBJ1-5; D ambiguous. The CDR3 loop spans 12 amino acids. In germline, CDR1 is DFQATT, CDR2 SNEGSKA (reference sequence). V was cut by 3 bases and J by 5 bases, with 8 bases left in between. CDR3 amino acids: CSASMGDQPQHF. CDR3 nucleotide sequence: TGCAGTGCTAGCATGGGCGATCAGCCCCAGCATTTT.

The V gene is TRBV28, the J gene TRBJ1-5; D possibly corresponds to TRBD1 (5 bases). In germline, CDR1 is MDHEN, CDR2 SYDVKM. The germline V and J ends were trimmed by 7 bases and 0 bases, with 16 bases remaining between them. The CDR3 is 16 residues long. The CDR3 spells CASTRGDPYSNQPQHF. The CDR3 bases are TGTGCCAGCACCCGGGGGGACCCGTATAGCAATCAGCCCCAGCATTTT.

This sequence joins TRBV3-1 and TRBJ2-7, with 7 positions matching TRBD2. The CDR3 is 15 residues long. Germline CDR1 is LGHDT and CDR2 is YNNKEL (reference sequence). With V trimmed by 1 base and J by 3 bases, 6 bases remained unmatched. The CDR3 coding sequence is TGTGCCAGCAGCCAAGGTCCTCTAGCGGTCTACGAGCAGTACTTC. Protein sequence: CASSQGPLAVYEQYF.

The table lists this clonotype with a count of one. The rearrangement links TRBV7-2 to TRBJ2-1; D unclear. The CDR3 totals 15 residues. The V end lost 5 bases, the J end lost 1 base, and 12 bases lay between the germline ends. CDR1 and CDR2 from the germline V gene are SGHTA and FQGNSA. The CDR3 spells CASSQISLSYNEQFF. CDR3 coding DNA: TGTGCCAGCAGCCAGATATCACTATCCTACAATGAGCAGTTCTTC.

The CDR3 coding sequence is TGTGCCAGCAGCTTTGAGGCAGAAGCTTTCTTT. Encoded protein: CASSFEAEAFF. J is TRBJ1-1 and V is TRBV13; D is undetermined. The CDR3 length is 11 residues. V dropped 3 bases and J dropped 8 bases, with 7 bases sitting between them. Germline V gene data show CDR1 as PRHDT and CDR2 as FYEKMQ (reference sequence). Looking up the rest from reference TRBV13 and TRBJ1-1 gives the full variable domain: AAGVIQSPRHLIKEKRETATLKCYPIPRHDTVYWYQQGPGQDPQFLISFYEKMQSDKGSIPDRFSAQQFSDYHSELNMSSLELGDSALYFCASSFEAEAFFGQGTRLTVV.

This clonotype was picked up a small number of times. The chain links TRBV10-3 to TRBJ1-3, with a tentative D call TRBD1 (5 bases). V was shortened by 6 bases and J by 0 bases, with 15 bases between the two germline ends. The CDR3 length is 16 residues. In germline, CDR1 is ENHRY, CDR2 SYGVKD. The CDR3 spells CAISGGTLSSGNTIYF. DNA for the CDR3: TGTGCCATCAGCGGGGGGACTCTCAGCTCTGGAAACACCATATATTTT.

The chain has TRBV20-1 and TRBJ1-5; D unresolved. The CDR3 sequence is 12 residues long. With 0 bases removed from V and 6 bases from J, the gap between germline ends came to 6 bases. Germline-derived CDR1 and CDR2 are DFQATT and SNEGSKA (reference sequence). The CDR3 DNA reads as TGCAGTGCTAGAGAGGGCGGTCAGCCCCAGCATTTT. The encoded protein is CSAREGGQPQHF.

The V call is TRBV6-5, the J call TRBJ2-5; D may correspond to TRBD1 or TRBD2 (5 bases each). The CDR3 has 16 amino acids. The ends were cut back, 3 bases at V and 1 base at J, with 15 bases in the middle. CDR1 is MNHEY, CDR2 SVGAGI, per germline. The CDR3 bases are TGTGCCAGCAGTTATGGTCCAAGAGGGGTCCAAGAGACCCAGTACTTC. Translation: CASSYGPRGVQETQYF.

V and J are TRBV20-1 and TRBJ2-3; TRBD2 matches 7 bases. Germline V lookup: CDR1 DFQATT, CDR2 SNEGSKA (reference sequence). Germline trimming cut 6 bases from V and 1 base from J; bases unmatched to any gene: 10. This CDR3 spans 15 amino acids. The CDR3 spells CSAAGPIVGTDTQYF. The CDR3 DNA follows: TGCAGTGCAGCGGGACCTATAGTGGGCACAGATACGCAGTATTTT.

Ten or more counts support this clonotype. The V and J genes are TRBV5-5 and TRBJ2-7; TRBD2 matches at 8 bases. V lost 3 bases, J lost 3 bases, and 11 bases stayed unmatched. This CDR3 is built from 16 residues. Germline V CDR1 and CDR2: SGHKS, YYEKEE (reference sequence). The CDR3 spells CASSSGGVRLIYEQYF. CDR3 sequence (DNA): TGTGCCAGCAGCTCGGGAGGGGTTCGCCTAATCTACGAGCAGTACTTC.

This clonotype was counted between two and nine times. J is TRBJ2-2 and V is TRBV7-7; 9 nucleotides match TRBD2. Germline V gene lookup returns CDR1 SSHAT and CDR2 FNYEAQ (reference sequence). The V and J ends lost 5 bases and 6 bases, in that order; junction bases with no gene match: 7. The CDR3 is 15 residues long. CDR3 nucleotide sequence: TGTGCCAGCAGCCGCGCGGGAGGGCCGGCCGGGGAGCTGTTTTTT. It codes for CASSRAGGPAGELFF.

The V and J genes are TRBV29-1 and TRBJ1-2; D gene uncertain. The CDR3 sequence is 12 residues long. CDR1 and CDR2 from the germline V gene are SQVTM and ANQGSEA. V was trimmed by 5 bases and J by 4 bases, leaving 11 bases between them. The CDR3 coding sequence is TGCAGCGTTCGGCGGGTCGGCTATGGCTACACCTTC. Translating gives CSVRRVGYGYTF.

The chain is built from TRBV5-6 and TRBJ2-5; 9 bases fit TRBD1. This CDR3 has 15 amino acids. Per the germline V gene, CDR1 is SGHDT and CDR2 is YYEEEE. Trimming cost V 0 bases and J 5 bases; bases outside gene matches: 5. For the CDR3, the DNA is TGTGCCAGCAGCTTGGCGGGACAGGGAAAGGAGACCCAGTACTTC. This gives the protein CASSLAGQGKETQYF.

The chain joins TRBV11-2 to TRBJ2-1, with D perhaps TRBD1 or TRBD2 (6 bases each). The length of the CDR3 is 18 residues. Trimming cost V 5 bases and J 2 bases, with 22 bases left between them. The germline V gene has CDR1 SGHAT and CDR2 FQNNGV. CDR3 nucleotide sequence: TGTGCCAGCAGCCCCAGCCCCTTTCAGGGGAGGCCCTACAATGAGCAGTTCTTC. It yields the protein CASSPSPFQGRPYNEQFF.

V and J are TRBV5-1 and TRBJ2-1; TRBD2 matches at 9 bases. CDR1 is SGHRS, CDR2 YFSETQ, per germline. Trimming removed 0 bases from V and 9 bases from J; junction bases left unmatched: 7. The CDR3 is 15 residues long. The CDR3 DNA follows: TGCGCCAGCAGCTTGGCTAGCGGGATTATCGGTGAGCAGTTCTTC. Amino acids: CASSLASGIIGEQFF.

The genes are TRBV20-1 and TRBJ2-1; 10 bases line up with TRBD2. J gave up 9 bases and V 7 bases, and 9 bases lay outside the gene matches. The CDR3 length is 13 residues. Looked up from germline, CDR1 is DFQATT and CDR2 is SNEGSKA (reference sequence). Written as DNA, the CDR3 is TGCAGTGTTCCGGGACTAGCGTCTAGTGAGCAGTTCTTC. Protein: CSVPGLASSEQFF.